Reported below is one T cell receptor beta chain. Its antigen is undetermined. This CDR3 has 15 amino acids. The V end lost 6 bases, the J end lost 6 bases, and 18 bases lay between the germline ends. CDR1 is MGHRA, CDR2 YSYEKL, per germline. Libraries were prepared by immunoSEQ multiplex PCR; TCRdb keeps only in-frame clonotypes and omits some of them. Of 65,000 to 80,000 clones listed, roughly nine tenths are singletons. These data belong to a study of OX40 agonist ivuxolimab in advanced cancers. Study as a whole: Dose-escalation patients were diagnosed with hepatocellular carcinoma, melanoma, renal cell cancer or head and neck cancer. One hepatocellular carcinoma and a couple of cutaneous melanoma patients partially responded. Broader study findings: Some nonresponders likewise displayed low normalized T-cell clonal expansion. Mean expanded clone counts were higher in CD8+ than CD4+ T cells.

Sequences were derived from CD4+ or CD8+ T cells sorted from blood, sampled in a trial of the OX40 agonist ivuxolimab. The chain joins TRBV4-1 to TRBJ2-1, with D perhaps matching TRBD2 (6 bases). This TCR came from an adult with an advanced solid tumor such as melanoma, head and neck, liver or kidney cancer. DNA of the CDR3: TGCGCCAGCAGACAATTCACAGAGGGAGGCAATGAGCAGTTCTTC. Translated, it gives CASRQFTEGGNEQFF.